This entry features one T cell receptor (beta chain) sequence. What it binds is not known. An end of the junction differs from the germline gene, which may be a read error. This sample is drawn from a study of blood T cells in healthy people across ages. General observations from the study: Age advanced and TCR beta diversity per million T cells fell, roughly linearly. A greater number of naive CD4+ cells and higher diversity distinguished long-lived donors from aged donors.

The CDR3 has 13 residues. Germline values: CDR1 DFQATT, CDR2 SNEGSKA (reference sequence). The authors ran a second PCR of 7 to 11 cycles using a sample-barcoded 5' primer and a J-beta primer mix. TCRdb re-called the 5' RACE reads through MiXCR, storing one row per CDR3 protein. The table has hundreds of thousands of distinct CDR3 sequences, about 48% seen once; the top ten hold about an eighth. The rearrangement links TRBV20-1 to TRBJ1-1; TRBD1 matches 9 bases. The specimen was blood. This TCR was recovered from a man under 40 in good health. The CDR3 DNA reads as TGCAGTGCCAGGACAGGGGTGAAAACTGAAGCTTTCTTT. Translating it yields CSARTGVKTEAFF.